The sequence of this T cell receptor (beta chain) was determined in a study of shared clonotypes between healthy human individuals. The V gene's germline CDR1 is MNHNS and CDR2 SASEGT. With 6 bases clipped from V and 3 bases from J, the junction kept 10 bases outside the gene matches. The CDR3 covers 15 residues. Sequencing was at deep level. In the source study's methods: Junction-only sequences produced by ImmunoSEQ had no quality scores, so filtering differed. Sequenced by immunoSEQ multiplex PCR; TCRdb stores in-frame clones only, minus some. That table supplies the V and J calls and clone size; D and trimming were determined from the DNA. This sample yields roughly 2,300,000 clones, of which 80% to 95% are seen a single time; around 0.4% belongs to the top ten. Healthy and HIV-negative, the adult donors had no recent acute infections or vaccinations. This clone appeared once.

This chain connects TRBV6-1 to TRBJ1-1, with 7 bases that match TRBD1. Sequencing used naive CD4+ T cells from PBMCs. Subset reported: CD45RA+ positively selected. This clonotype was sampled from a man between 18 and 29 years old in good health. Some clones in this sample may be carry-over from other donors' samples. CDR3 sequence reads: CASREKTGLDTEAFF. The CDR3 region has the DNA TGTGCCAGCAGGGAAAAGACAGGGCTGGACACTGAAGCTTTCTTT.